This passage covers 30 T cell receptor beta chains from one sample sequenced in a study of T-cell reconstitution after alpha-beta-depleted transplantation in children. For TCRbeta, the library was prepared with unique molecular identifiers. TCRdb reprocessed the PCR reads with MiXCR, giving one entry per CDR3 protein. The sample yields about 200,000 distinct CDR3 sequences, 6.3% seen once. The sample consisted of PBMCs, taken before TCRalphabeta/CD19-depleted stem cell transplant. The source of these receptors is a girl under three years old with combined immunodeficiency, due to receive a stem cell transplant.

This clonotype was recorded a few times. One end of the junction fails to match germline, which may point to a read error. The chain couples TRBV7-3 to TRBJ1-3, with D maybe TRBD1 (6 bases). This CDR3 contains 14 residues. CDR1 is SGHTA and CDR2 is FQGTGA in the germline V gene. The CDR3 sequence: CASSPGTTGNPIYF. CDR3 DNA: TGTGCCAGCAGCCCAGGGACAACTGGAAACCCCATATATTTT.

There are many counts of this clonotype. This rearrangement joins TRBV6-2 or TRBV6-3 to TRBJ2-7, with D perhaps matching TRBD2 (6 bases). Deletions cut 0 bases from V and 3 bases from J, with 15 bases between. The germline gives CDR1 MNHEY, CDR2 SVGEGT. The CDR3 contains 16 residues. The CDR3 spells CASSYSLSEGGYEQYF. The CDR3 nucleotides read TGTGCCAGCAGTTACTCCCTCTCGGAGGGAGGCTACGAGCAGTACTTC.

This chain uses TRBV28 with TRBJ2-5; perhaps TRBD1 as D (6 bases). Germline V gene sequence: CDR1 MDHEN, CDR2 SYDVKM. V was clipped by 3 bases and J by 4 bases, with 12 bases between them. CDR3 size: 14 residues. The CDR3 DNA is TGTGCCAGCAGTTTCCTGACAGGCCTAGAGACCCAGTACTTC. It encodes CASSFLTGLETQYF.

This clonotype was seen ten or more times. This chain connects TRBV28 to TRBJ2-7; possibly TRBD1 or TRBD2 for D (5 bases each). This CDR3 contains 15 residues. Germline lookup yields CDR1 MDHEN and CDR2 SYDVKM. The germline V and J ends were trimmed by 6 bases and 2 bases, with 17 bases remaining between them. This CDR3 is CASSPGTRGAYEQYF. DNA of the CDR3: TGTGCCAGCAGCCCGGGGACGAGGGGTGCCTACGAGCAGTACTTC.

This clonotype has a count of ten or more. The V call is TRBV5-1, the J call TRBJ2-3; D may be TRBD2 (6 bases). Trimming left V 9 bases short and J 1 base short, with 15 bases between. Germline CDR1 SGHRS, CDR2 YFSETQ. The CDR3 runs to 14 residues. The CDR3 region has the DNA TGCGCCACCGAGAGGTGGGGGGGCACAGATACGCAGTATTTT. Its translation: CATERWGGTDTQYF.

The table lists this clonotype with many counts. The rearrangement links TRBV10-3 to TRBJ2-3; a weak D match, TRBD1 (5 bases). Germline-derived CDR1 and CDR2 are ENHRY and SYGVKD. V lost 3 bases and J 9 bases, leaving 10 bases between the germline ends. The CDR3 contains 12 residues. CDR3 DNA: TGTGCCATCAGTGATAGGCCAGGGACGCAGTATTTT. Amino acids: CAISDRPGTQYF.

This clonotype was detected ten times or more. The chain is built from TRBV4-3 and TRBJ2-1, with D uncertain. Trimming shortened V by 0 bases and J by 2 bases, and 20 bases separated the two germline ends. The CDR3 consists of 19 residues. The V gene's germline CDR1 is LGHNA and CDR2 YSLEER. Written as DNA, the CDR3 is TGCGCCAGCAGCCAAGATAGGTCCTTTGCCCTAGGAACCTACAATGAGCAGTTCTTC. Translation gives CASSQDRSFALGTYNEQFF.

V usage is TRBV12-5 and J usage is TRBJ1-2; unclear D gene. V shed 0 bases and J shed 4 bases, with 12 bases lying between them. The CDR3 extends over 15 amino acids. CDR1 and CDR2 (germline): LGHNT, FRNRAP. The CDR3 DNA follows: TGTGCTAGTGGTTTGGTAAATAGGGCGCCCTATGGCTACACCTTC. Protein sequence: CASGLVNRAPYGYTF. The whole variable domain, remainder taken from reference TRBV12-5 and TRBJ1-2, is DARVTQTPRHKVTEMGQEVTMRCQPILGHNTVFWYRQTMMQGLELLAYFRNRAPLDDSGMPKDRFSAEMPDATLATLKIQPSEPRDSAVYFCASGLVNRAPYGYTFGSGTRLTVV.

The V and J genes are TRBV20-1 and TRBJ1-3; 9 nucleotides align to TRBD1. V lost 3 bases and J lost 0; bases outside the gene matches: 9. Germline V gives CDR1 DFQATT, CDR2 SNEGSKA (reference sequence). This CDR3 spans 17 amino acids. The CDR3 is CSARGQGGPSSGNTIYF. The CDR3 DNA sequence: TGCAGTGCTAGGGGACAGGGTGGACCCAGCTCTGGAAACACCATATATTTT.

This clonotype was counted a few times. This rearrangement joins TRBV6-2 or TRBV6-3 to TRBJ2-7; D is uncertain. Germline CDR1 reads MNHEY; CDR2 reads SVGEGT. The V gene lost 2 bases and the J gene lost 1 base, with 6 bases spanning the gap. The CDR3 contains 13 residues. CDR3 residues: CASSYDLSYEQYF. DNA of the CDR3: TGTGCCAGCAGTTACGACCTATCCTACGAGCAGTACTTC.

This clonotype was counted ten times or more. The chain is built from TRBV25-1 and TRBJ2-7; D tentatively reads TRBD1 or TRBD2 (5 bases each). The germline V and J ends were trimmed by 4 bases and 2 bases, with 9 bases remaining between them. Germline CDR1 and CDR2: MGHDK and SYGVNS. CDR3 length: 13 amino acids. The CDR3 sequence: CASSARGAYEQYF. The DNA for the CDR3 is TGTGCCAGCAGTGCTAGGGGAGCCTACGAGCAGTACTTC.

This clonotype was observed many times. The chain carries TRBV4-2 and TRBJ1-2; D call uncertain. The germline V gene encodes CDR1 LGHNA and CDR2 YNFKEQ. V lost 0 bases to trimming and J lost 5 bases, with 1 base between them. This CDR3 contains 11 residues. The CDR3: CASSQEYGYTF. The CDR3, as DNA: TGTGCCAGCAGCCAAGAATATGGCTACACCTTC.

In this sample, this clonotype turned up many times. This rearrangement joins TRBV2 to TRBJ1-4, with 8 bases matching TRBD1. Germline V gene data show CDR1 as SNHLY and CDR2 as FYNNEI. CDR3 length equals 15 residues. J lost 8 bases, V lost 5 bases, and 10 bases had no gene match. CDR3 nucleotides: TGTGCCAGCAGTTACAGGGGGATTGGTTACGAAAAACTGTTTTTT. Translating it yields CASSYRGIGYEKLFF.

This clonotype was detected many times. This chain connects TRBV5-5 to TRBJ2-2; no clear D. V lost 5 bases and J 4 bases, leaving 12 bases between the germline ends. Germline values: CDR1 SGHKS, CDR2 YYEKEE (reference sequence). The CDR3 totals 14 residues. The CDR3 DNA sequence: TGTGCCAGCAGTCCATCCGCTCGCACCGGGGAGCTGTTTTTT. Residues: CASSPSARTGELFF.

This clonotype was seen many times. This chain links TRBV28 with TRBJ1-4, with D unclear. Germline values: CDR1 MDHEN, CDR2 SYDVKM. The CDR3 has 17 residues. V shed 6 bases and J shed 3 bases, with 20 bases lying between them. The CDR3 sequence: CASREGLTGGPNEKLFF. The CDR3 region has the DNA TGTGCCAGCAGAGAGGGCTTAACTGGTGGTCCTAATGAAAAACTGTTTTTT. Full variable domain (remainder filled in from reference TRBV28 and TRBJ1-4): DVKVTQSSRYLVKRTGEKVFLECVQDMDHENMFWYRQDPGLGLRLIYFSYDVKMKEKGDIPEGYSVSREKKERFSLILESASTNQTSMYLCASREGLTGGPNEKLFFGSGTQLSVL.

The chain recombines TRBV9 with TRBJ2-1; the D gene is possibly TRBD2 (6 bases). CDR3 length equals 13 residues. V lost 3 bases and J 8 bases, leaving 12 bases between the germline ends. Germline values: CDR1 SGDLS, CDR2 YYNGEE. CDR3 DNA sequence: TGTGCCAGCAGCGACGCCTTAGCGGATGAGCAGTTCTTC. Translated, it gives CASSDALADEQFF.

Notes on this clonotype: Just one base apart from a much larger clone, this may be a read error. The genes are TRBV29-1 and TRBJ1-1; possible D gene TRBD1, 5 bases. This CDR3 region has 12 residues. With 5 bases removed from V and 4 bases from J, the gap between germline ends came to 11 bases. The germline gives CDR1 SQVTM, CDR2 ANQGSEA. The CDR3 is CSVRGRSTEAFF. CDR3 DNA sequence: TGCAGCGTTAGGGGCAGAAGCACTGAAGCTTTCTTT.

This clonotype was seen many times. The chain is built from TRBV6-2 or TRBV6-3 and TRBJ2-7; 10 positions agree with TRBD1. The germline V gene has CDR1 MNHEY and CDR2 SVGEGT. The CDR3 is 15 residues long. Trimming took 6 bases from V and 2 from J; bases not matched to a gene: 7. CDR3 bases: TGTGCCAGCAGCAAGGGACAGGGGCTAACCTACGAGCAGTACTTC. Amino acid sequence: CASSKGQGLTYEQYF.

The table lists this clonotype with many counts. This rearrangement joins TRBV5-1 to TRBJ1-4; unclear D gene. From germline, CDR1 is SGHRS and CDR2 YFSETQ. The CDR3 runs to 14 residues. V gave up 4 bases and J gave up 4 bases, with 11 bases separating them. The DNA of the CDR3 is TGCGCCAGCAGCGTCTACAGTGGTAATGAAAAACTGTTTTTT. This translates into CASSVYSGNEKLFF.

This clonotype was detected ten times or more. The gene calls are TRBV12-3 or TRBV12-4 and TRBJ2-2; D not resolved. The CDR3 is 12 residues long. The ends were cut back, 3 bases at V and 7 bases at J, with 6 bases in the middle. The CDR3 spells CASSFRVGELFF. The CDR3 DNA follows: TGTGCCAGCAGTTTTCGTGTCGGGGAGCTGTTTTTT.

This clonotype came up many times. The chain links TRBV7-9 to TRBJ2-1; 7 bases are a match to TRBD2. The CDR3 has 14 amino acids. The V gene's germline CDR1 is SEHNR and CDR2 FQNEAQ (reference sequence). Trimming took 4 bases from V and 3 from J; bases not matched to a gene: 3. The CDR3 sequence is CASSYRDYYNEQFF. The DNA for the CDR3 is TGTGCCAGCAGCTACCGGGACTACTACAATGAGCAGTTCTTC.

This clonotype was observed a handful of times. This chain joins TRBV6-2 or TRBV6-3 and TRBJ1-5; D is perhaps TRBD1 (6 bases). The CDR3 is made up of 20 amino acids. The germline CDR1 and CDR2 sequences are MNHEY and SVGEGT. V lost 4 bases and J lost 5, with 30 bases in between. CDR3 nucleotides: TGTGCCAGCAGTTGGGACGCGGGCTCACAGGGAGGAGGTGATTATCAGCCCCAGCATTTT. This translates into CASSWDAGSQGGGDYQPQHF.

This clonotype came up many times. The chain recombines TRBV7-2 with TRBJ2-5; 7 bases match TRBD2. V dropped 1 base and J dropped 5; count of bases not matched to a gene: 7. The V gene's germline CDR1 is SGHTA and CDR2 FQGNSA. This CDR3 has 15 amino acids. The CDR3 spells CASSLGLAVRETQYF. In DNA form, the CDR3 reads TGTGCCAGCAGCTTAGGTCTAGCGGTCCGTGAGACCCAGTACTTC.

The rearrangement links TRBV29-1 to TRBJ2-7; 12 nucleotides agree with TRBD2. The ends lost 6 bases at V and 2 bases at J; junction bases unmatched: 5. The CDR3 has 14 amino acids. CDR1 is SQVTM and CDR2 is ANQGSEA in the germline V gene. The CDR3 here is CSVATSGGTYEQYF. Written as DNA, the CDR3 is TGCAGCGTCGCGACTAGCGGGGGAACCTACGAGCAGTACTTC.

The chain combines TRBV20-1 with TRBJ2-1; D gene uncertain. The ends were cut back, 3 bases at V and 7 bases at J, with 13 bases in the middle. CDR1 is DFQATT and CDR2 is SNEGSKA in the germline V gene (reference sequence). The CDR3 sequence is 13 residues long. In nucleotides, the CDR3 is TGCAGTGCTAGTCTCTGGCAGCCTAATGAGCAGTTCTTC. Its translation is CSASLWQPNEQFF.

V usage is TRBV4-3 and J usage is TRBJ2-3, with 7 bases that match TRBD1. Trimming cost V 1 base and J 4 bases; bases outside gene matches: 2. From germline, CDR1 is LGHNA and CDR2 YSLEER. CDR3 length: 14 amino acids. The chain's CDR3 is CASSQGQGSDTQYF. CDR3 in DNA: TGCGCCAGCAGCCAAGGACAGGGATCAGATACGCAGTATTTT.

V is TRBV9 and J is TRBJ2-5, with unresolved D. Between the trimmed V and J ends, which lost 1 base and 4 bases, there was a span of 5 bases. CDR1 SGDLS and CDR2 YYNGEE come from the germline V gene. CDR3 length: 12 amino acids. The DNA for the CDR3 is TGTGCCAGCAGCGTAACGGGAGAGACCCAGTACTTC. The encoded protein is CASSVTGETQYF.

This chain joins TRBV20-1 and TRBJ1-1; 9 bases are shared with TRBD1. The germline V gene encodes CDR1 DFQATT and CDR2 SNEGSKA (reference sequence). V gave up 5 bases and J gave up 10 bases; unmatched junction bases: 11. The CDR3 runs 13 residues. CDR3 protein: CSAFSQGALGAFF. CDR3 nucleotides: TGCAGTGCTTTTTCACAGGGGGCTCTCGGAGCTTTCTTT.

The chain recombines TRBV10-3 with TRBJ2-3; no reliable D call. CDR3 length: 11 amino acids. Germline V gene sequence: CDR1 ENHRY, CDR2 SYGVKD. Trimming pared 8 bases from V and 3 bases from J, leaving 6 bases between. The CDR3 sequence: CAILRTDTQYF. The CDR3 DNA sequence: TGTGCCATCCTCCGGACAGATACGCAGTATTTT.

This clonotype was observed at least ten times. This sequence joins TRBV20-1 and TRBJ2-1, with D perhaps TRBD1 (5 bases). Germline V gives CDR1 DFQATT, CDR2 SNEGSKA (reference sequence). This CDR3 has 14 residues. Trimming left V 1 base short and J 0 bases short, with 7 bases between. The CDR3 coding sequence is TGCAGTGCTAGAGGGACATTCTCCTACAATGAGCAGTTCTTC. Residues: CSARGTFSYNEQFF.